This T cell receptor (beta chain) appears in the sequencing data of a study of metastatic and nonmetastatic thyroid tumors. Study as a whole: The comparison covered peripheral blood and tumor or nodule tissue in malignant and benign thyroid patients. Study outcomes and limitations: Versus benign nodules, malignant thyroid tumors reportedly had significantly higher TCR beta diversity, in blood and tumor.

TCRdb re-processed the PCR reads through MiXCR. In the table there are roughly 15,000 clones, approximately 12% of which are singletons. Patients had received no treatment of any kind before thyroid surgery. Sample share makes this clone medium-sized. The target antigen is unknown. The CDR3 covers 17 residues. Germline values: CDR1 KGHDR, CDR2 SFDVKD. After removal of 3 bases from V and 4 bases from J, the junction contained 10 bases not matched to a gene. The sequence was collected from a female donor with papillary thyroid cancer or a benign thyroid nodule (not recorded which). Some clones in this sample may be carry-over from other donors' samples. Sequenced material: blood. The chain uses TRBV24-1 and TRBJ2-3; 9 bases map to TRBD2. CDR3 sequence: CATSDPRTSEAPDTQYF. The CDR3 DNA reads TGTGCCACCAGTGATCCCCGGACTAGCGAGGCCCCAGATACGCAGTATTTT.